Listed here is a single T cell receptor (beta chain). Its antigen is unknown. This record comes from a study of cytomegalovirus exposure and HLA in healthy donors. General study findings and limits: Sequencing likely produced, as an artifact, a cluster of highly shared sequence variants. There were some public TCRs occurring in many donors, but most TCR sequences were rare.

Donors consisted of healthy bone marrow donors. PCR involved 60 Vbeta and 13 Jbeta primers. Clones were sequenced by immunoSEQ multiplex PCR, and TCRdb holds only the in-frame ones, with some missing. The table lists around 63,000 clones, around 80% of them singletons. CDR3 length: 15 amino acids. V lost 3 bases and J lost 1; bases outside the gene matches: 3. Germline CDR1 is SGHAT and CDR2 is FQNNGV. This sequence originates from a man aged 35 to 55 in good health and CMV-seronegative. This chain joins TRBV11-2 and TRBJ2-1; 7 nucleotides align to TRBD2. Sequencing was carried out using PBMCs. The CDR3 nucleotides are TGTGCCAGCAGCTTGACTAGCCGATCCTACAATGAGCAGTTCTTC. Protein product: CASSLTSRSYNEQFF.